Listed below are T cell receptor beta chains from one sample, sequenced in a study of vaccination and CD4 T cells after COVID-19. Via MiXCR, TCRdb re-called the PCR reads, giving one row per CDR3 protein. The sample consists of about 20,000 distinct CDR3 sequences, around 63% of them appearing once. No antigen is known for these receptors. Material: CD4+ T cells from blood, cultured in vitro. The receptor source for this set is a human donor who had recovered from COVID-19. Each CDR3 is given with its conserved first and last residue. The size field is filled for only some rows; it gives once, few, many or a size class.

CDR3: CSASLAGVGETQYF
size: .
V: TRBV20-1
length: 14

CDR3: CASSPTRGAEQETQYF
size: .
V: TRBV7-2
length: 16

CDR3: CASTLGQGRNSPLHF
size: few
V: TRBV6-1
length: 15

CDR3: CATSLYQGANYGYTF
size: .
V: TRBV15
length: 15

CDR3: CSASGNIGTEAFF
size: .
V: TRBV20-1
length: 13

CDR3: CASSLGTNYGYTF
size: .
V: TRBV12-3/TRBV12-4
length: 13

CDR3: CASSKESGRAYEQYF
size: medium-sized
V: TRBV21-1
length: 15

CDR3: CASSSPRTGINSPLHF
size: .
V: TRBV12-3/TRBV12-4
length: 16

CDR3: CASSLEFETQYF
size: .
V: TRBV11-3
length: 12

CDR3: CSASRDSSNQPQHF
size: .
V: TRBV20-1
length: 14

CDR3: CSARDPVASLTDTQYF
size: .
V: TRBV20-1
length: 16

CDR3: CASSPQVNQPQHF
size: few
V: TRBV6-1
length: 13

CDR3: CASSSGTGGGYEQYF
size: .
V: TRBV7-2
length: 15

CDR3: CASSLVGLAGVGEQFF
size: .
V: TRBV7-9
length: 16

CDR3: CASSEVAGAHNEQFF
size: few
V: TRBV6-1
length: 15

CDR3: CASSLDRDEKLFF
size: .
V: TRBV7-2
length: 13

CDR3: CAISPTQAGGKAFF
size: .
V: TRBV10-3
length: 14

CDR3: CASTHAQGYAFF
size: .
V: TRBV5-6
length: 12

CDR3: CASSFDTGEVIHF
size: .
V: TRBV6-1
length: 13

CDR3: CASSLSAQPRGGYTF
size: .
V: TRBV12-3/TRBV12-4
length: 15

CDR3: CAWSPIAGGRETQYF
size: .
V: TRBV30
length: 15

CDR3: CASSSGRTVQSSYEQYF
size: .
V: TRBV12-3/TRBV12-4
length: 17

CDR3: CASSSSTYTEAFF
size: .
V: TRBV18
length: 13

CDR3: CASSYRGSLTGELFF
size: .
V: TRBV6-5
length: 15

CDR3: CSARESGGQTYNEQFF
size: .
V: TRBV20-1
length: 16

CDR3: CASSAREGGELFF
size: .
V: TRBV25-1
length: 13

CDR3: CASSSSNRGQNEQFF
size: .
V: TRBV7-2
length: 15

CDR3: CASSLRGAPGYTF
size: .
V: TRBV12-3/TRBV12-4
length: 13

CDR3: CASSPASGGSPSTDTQYF
size: .
V: TRBV18
length: 18

CDR3: CSANRGVNNEQFF
size: .
V: TRBV20-1
length: 13

CDR3: CASSEFAGGYNEQFF
size: once
V: TRBV25-1
length: 15

CDR3: CASSLTGDEQYF
size: .
V: TRBV12-3/TRBV12-4
length: 12

CDR3: CASRWDRGNYGYTF
size: .
V: TRBV6-1
length: 14

CDR3: CASSYDTVRSSSPLHF
size: few
V: TRBV6-2/TRBV6-3
length: 16

CDR3: CASSSRAGPYNEQFF
size: .
V: TRBV7-3
length: 15

CDR3: CSARPHSETQYF
size: .
V: TRBV20-1
length: 12

CDR3: CASSFVRGGELFF
size: .
V: TRBV7-8
length: 13

CDR3: CASSGTSGSYYEQFF
size: .
V: TRBV7-8
length: 15

CDR3: CASSLGVTANSPLHF
size: .
V: TRBV5-6
length: 15

CDR3: CASSLWGESYEQYF
size: .
V: TRBV7-6
length: 14

CDR3: CASSLRTENYGYTF
size: .
V: TRBV7-2
length: 14

CDR3: CAWSRKAGTDTQYF
size: .
V: TRBV30
length: 14

CDR3: CASRPSLNTEAFF
size: .
V: TRBV7-2
length: 13

CDR3: CASSYGSGGFLF
size: .
V: TRBV6-2/TRBV6-3
length: 12

CDR3: CASSFTGVQETQYF
size: .
V: TRBV5-4
length: 14

CDR3: CASSLYLPESNQPQHF
size: once
V: TRBV7-3
length: 16

CDR3: CASSQDEQGGEKLFF
size: .
V: TRBV4-2
length: 15

CDR3: CASSPVDTSPLHF
size: .
V: TRBV7-8
length: 13

CDR3: CASSLTSGVTQYF
size: .
V: TRBV7-2
length: 13

CDR3: CSARPGTGDLDEQYF
size: .
V: TRBV20-1
length: 15